The 19 T cell receptor beta chains listed next were all sequenced from one sample in a study of T cells in tumors after PD-1 blockade (dated by TCRdb to between 2018 and 2020). The meaning of the sample's time point label: before anti-PD-1 therapy. The method was the immunoSEQ multiplex PCR assay. TCRdb carries this immuneACCESS record with in-frame sequences only. Its versions omit some clonotypes, under half of them owing to an unresolved V gene in the studies checked, with the rest unexplained. The sample profile shows tens of thousands of clones; 81% of them were found once. Of the sample, more than 3.5% falls within the top ten clones. Material: PBMCs, obtained before anti-PD-1 treatment. The receptor source for this set is a human donor with basal cell carcinoma.

The V and J genes are TRBV6-5 and TRBJ1-6; D may be TRBD1 (6 bases). Germline values: CDR1 MNHEY, CDR2 SVGAGI. Deletions cut 8 bases from V and 9 bases from J, with 11 bases between. CDR3 length: 12 amino acids. CDR3 amino acids: CASRGGSSPLHF. The CDR3 DNA is TGTGCCAGCCGAGGGGGTAGTTCACCCCTCCACTTT.

This chain joins TRBV3-1 (or the pseudogene TRBV3-2) and TRBJ1-2; possibly TRBD1 for D (5 bases). This CDR3 has 15 amino acids. Germline CDR1 LGHDT, CDR2 YNNKEL (reference sequence). Trimming left V 6 bases short and J 3 bases short, with 17 bases between. The CDR3 loop reads CASSQRDLNYYGYTF. CDR3 DNA: TGTGCCAGCAGTCAAAGGGACTTAAACTACTATGGCTACACCTTC.

This chain uses TRBV4-1 with TRBJ1-4, with no clear D. Germline values: CDR1 MGHRA, CDR2 YSYEKL. Between the trimmed V and J ends, which lost 1 base and 6 bases, there was a span of 21 bases. The CDR3 extends over 18 amino acids. The CDR3 region is CASSQVVIGPSLYEKLFF. The CDR3 nucleotides are TGCGCCAGCAGCCAAGTCGTTATAGGACCGTCTCTTTATGAAAAACTGTTTTTT.

The chain joins TRBV6-4 to TRBJ2-7; no clear D gene. The CDR3 contains 13 residues. In germline, CDR1 is MRHNA, CDR2 SNTAGT. Trimming cost V 6 bases and J 0 bases, with 9 bases left between them. CDR3 in DNA: TGTGCCAGCAGCGTGGAGAGCTCCTACGAGCAGTACTTC. Translated: CASSVESSYEQYF.

The chain carries TRBV18 and TRBJ2-3; TRBD2 might be the D (6 bases). The CDR3 has 15 residues. Germline V gives CDR1 KGHSH, CDR2 LQKENI. With 0 bases removed from V and 4 bases from J, the gap between germline ends came to 11 bases. The CDR3 DNA follows: TGTGCCAGCTCACCACCGGGACTCCCCGCAGATACGCAGTATTTT. It translates to CASSPPGLPADTQYF.

A single count supports this clone. J is TRBJ1-1 and V is TRBV3-1 (or the pseudogene TRBV3-2); D is uncertain. V was clipped by 7 bases and J by 7 bases, with 19 bases between them. The CDR3 runs 14 residues. From germline, CDR1 is LGHDT and CDR2 YNNKEL (reference sequence). The CDR3 sequence is CASTPQLSRDEAFF. Written as DNA, the CDR3 is TGTGCCAGCACCCCCCAATTATCGAGGGATGAAGCTTTCTTT.

The gene calls are TRBV10-2 and TRBJ1-4; D gene ambiguous. The CDR3 runs to 17 residues. Trimming removed 7 bases from V and 2 bases from J, with 20 bases in between. Germline lookup yields CDR1 WSHSY and CDR2 SAAADI. CDR3 coding DNA: TGCGCCAGCACTCGATTAATGAGCACGGGGACTAATGAAAAACTGTTTTTT. Translating gives CASTRLMSTGTNEKLFF.

Remarks on this clone: This sample also contains other DNA sequences that code for the same CDR3. This chain uses TRBV4-1 with TRBJ2-7, with D perhaps being TRBD1 or TRBD2 (5 bases each). The V gene's germline CDR1 is MGHRA and CDR2 YSYEKL. Trimming stripped 3 bases from V and 3 bases from J, with 15 bases between. This CDR3 is 15 amino acids long. The CDR3 here is CASSQATVGGYEQYF. The CDR3 DNA is TGCGCCAGCAGCCAGGCGACAGTTGGAGGCTACGAGCAGTACTTC.

This clone showed up just once. CDR3 coding DNA: TGTGCCAGCAGCTTAGTGGCAGGGGGCGCGGAAGGCTACACCTTC. As protein: CASSLVAGGAEGYTF. The genes are TRBV7-9 and TRBJ1-2, with 8 positions matching TRBD1. This CDR3 has 15 residues. Germline V gene sequence: CDR1 SEHNR, CDR2 FQNEAQ (reference sequence). V lost 1 base, J lost 8 bases, and 9 bases stayed unmatched.

The chain has TRBV28 and TRBJ1-1; 10 bases are shared with TRBD1. The ends lost 2 bases at V and 4 bases at J; junction bases unmatched: 7. Germline V lookup: CDR1 MDHEN, CDR2 SYDVKM. This CDR3 region has 16 residues. Written as DNA, the CDR3 is TGTGCCAGCAGTTTAAGGGGACAGGGGAGAGGCACTGAAGCTTTCTTT. This sequence encodes CASSLRGQGRGTEAFF.

V is TRBV10-3 and J is TRBJ2-1; D assignment may be TRBD1 or TRBD2 (6 bases each). Trimming took 6 bases from V and 3 from J, leaving 9 bases between them. CDR1 is ENHRY and CDR2 is SYGVKD in the germline V gene. CDR3 length: 13 residues. The CDR3 spells CAIRGGLYNEQFF. Here the CDR3 DNA reads TGTGCCATCAGGGGGGGCCTCTACAATGAGCAGTTCTTC.

The rearrangement joins TRBV2 to TRBJ1-2; TRBD1 aligns across 10 bases. V lost 3 bases to trimming and J lost 5 bases; unmatched junction nucleotides: 6. Per germline, CDR1 SNHLY and CDR2 FYNNEI. The length of the CDR3 is 15 residues. The CDR3 here is CASSDKGQGNYGYTF. The CDR3 DNA reads TGTGCCAGCAGTGACAAGGGACAGGGGAATTATGGCTACACCTTC.

The chain uses TRBV5-4 and TRBJ1-1; D uncertain. Germline loops: CDR1 SGHNT, CDR2 YYREEE (reference sequence). The CDR3 runs to 16 residues. Trimming pared 3 bases from V and 0 bases from J, leaving 15 bases between. In nucleotides, the CDR3 is TGTGCCAGCAGCTCTGCCAACAGAGTGATGAACACTGAAGCTTTCTTT. This codes for CASSSANRVMNTEAFF. Full variable domain (rest looked up from reference TRBV5-4 and TRBJ1-1): ETGVTQSPTHLIKTRGQQVTLRCSSQSGHNTVSWYQQALGQGPQFIFQYYREEENGRGNFPPRFSGLQFPNYSSELNVNALELDDSALYLCASSSANRVMNTEAFFGQGTRLTVV.

This clone was counted a single time. The gene calls are TRBV2 and TRBJ2-2; no reliable D call. Looked up from germline, CDR1 is SNHLY and CDR2 is FYNNEI. V gave up 4 bases and J gave up 4 bases, with 13 bases separating them. The CDR3 totals 15 residues. CDR3 sequence: CASSVRSSATGELFF. The CDR3 nucleotides are TGTGCCAGCAGTGTTAGGAGTAGTGCCACCGGGGAGCTGTTTTTT.

The rearrangement joins TRBV6-5 to TRBJ1-3, with TRBD1 identical over 7 bases. V gave up 8 bases and J gave up 3 bases; unmatched junction bases: 4. The CDR3 sequence is 13 residues long. The germline gives CDR1 MNHEY, CDR2 SVGAGI. The CDR3 here is CASGGGFGNTIYF. The CDR3 nucleotides read TGTGCCAGCGGAGGGGGCTTTGGAAACACCATATATTTT.

This rearrangement joins TRBV2 to TRBJ2-4; 13 nucleotides align to TRBD2. V lost 4 bases, J lost 5 bases, and 14 bases stayed unmatched. Germline V gene lookup returns CDR1 SNHLY and CDR2 FYNNEI. The CDR3 consists of 19 residues. CDR3 nucleotides: TGTGCCAGCAGTGTTGCGGGACTAGCGGGGAAAGGGGGCCAAAACATTCAGTACTTC. Amino acid sequence: CASSVAGLAGKGGQNIQYF.

The CDR3 protein is CASSLGGLSQHEQYF. The CDR3 DNA reads TGCGCCAGCAGCTTGGGGGGACTTTCCCAACACGAGCAGTACTTC. V usage is TRBV5-1 and J usage is TRBJ2-7, with D possibly matching TRBD2 (6 bases). CDR1 is SGHRS and CDR2 is YFSETQ in the germline V gene. Trimming removed 0 bases at V and 5 bases at J, with 15 bases between. The CDR3 is made up of 15 amino acids. The complete variable domain, with remaining parts taken from reference TRBV5-1 and TRBJ2-7, reads KAGVTQTPRYLIKTRGQQVTLSCSPISGHRSVSWYQQTPGQGLQFLFEYFSETQRNKGNFPGRFSGRQFSNSRSEMNVSTLELGDSALYLCASSLGGLSQHEQYFGPGTRLTVT.

Worth noting for this clone: At one end, the junction sequence differs from germline, possibly due to a read error. The CDR3 region has the DNA TGCAGCGCTGAAGCCCGACAGGGGGCAACTAATGAAAAACTGTTTTTT. Protein sequence: CSAEARQGATNEKLFF. This chain connects TRBV29-1 to TRBJ1-4; 9 nucleotides align to TRBD1. This CDR3 has 16 residues. CDR1 is SQVTM, CDR2 ANQGSEA, per germline.

The rearrangement links TRBV5-1 to TRBJ1-2, with D hard to call. Germline assignment: CDR1 SGHRS and CDR2 YFSETQ. Trimming pared 4 bases from V and 8 bases from J, leaving 15 bases between. The CDR3 has 13 amino acids. DNA of the CDR3: TGCGCCAGCAGCATTACTTCTACAGAAGGCTACACCTTC. It encodes CASSITSTEGYTF.